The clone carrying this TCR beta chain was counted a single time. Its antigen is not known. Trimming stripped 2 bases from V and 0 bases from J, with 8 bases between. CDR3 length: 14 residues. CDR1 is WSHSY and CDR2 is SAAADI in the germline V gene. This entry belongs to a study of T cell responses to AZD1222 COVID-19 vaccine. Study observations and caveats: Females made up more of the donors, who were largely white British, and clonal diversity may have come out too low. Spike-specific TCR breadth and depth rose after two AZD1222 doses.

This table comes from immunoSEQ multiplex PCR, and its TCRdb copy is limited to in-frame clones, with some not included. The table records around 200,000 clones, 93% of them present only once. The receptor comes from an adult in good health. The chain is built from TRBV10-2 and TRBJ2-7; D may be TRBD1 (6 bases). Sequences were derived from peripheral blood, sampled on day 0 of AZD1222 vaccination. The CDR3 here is CASSEGTNSYEQYF. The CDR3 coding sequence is TGCGCCAGCAGTGAGGGGACAAACTCCTACGAGCAGTACTTC.